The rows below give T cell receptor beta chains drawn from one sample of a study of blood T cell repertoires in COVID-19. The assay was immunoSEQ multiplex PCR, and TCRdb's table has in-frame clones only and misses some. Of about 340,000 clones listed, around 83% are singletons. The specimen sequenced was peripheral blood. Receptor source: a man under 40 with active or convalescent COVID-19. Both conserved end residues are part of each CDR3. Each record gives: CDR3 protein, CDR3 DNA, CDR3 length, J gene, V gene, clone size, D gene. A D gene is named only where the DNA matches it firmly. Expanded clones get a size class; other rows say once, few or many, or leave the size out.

CDR3: CASRKGEYGYTF
DNA: TGTGCCAGCAGGAAAGGGGAATACGGCTACACCTTC
length: 12
J: TRBJ1-2
V: TRBV12-3/TRBV12-4
size: .
D: .

CDR3: CASSLGRQNEQYF
DNA: TGTGCCAGCAGCCTCGGCAGGCAAAACGAGCAGTACTTC
length: 13
J: TRBJ2-7
V: TRBV28
size: .
D: .

CDR3: CASSPLGDEQFF
DNA: TGTGCCAGCTCACCACTTGGAGATGAGCAGTTCTTC
length: 12
J: TRBJ2-1
V: TRBV18
size: .
D: .

CDR3: CASSLEGNWGQPDNYGYTF
DNA: TGTGCCAGCAGCTTAGAGGGTAACTGGGGGCAGCCGGATAACTATGGCTACACCTTC
length: 19
J: TRBJ1-2
V: TRBV11-3
size: .
D: .

CDR3: CASSLEPGRGPGANVLTF
DNA: TGTGCCAGCAGCCTGGAGCCTGGCAGGGGGCCTGGGGCCAACGTCCTGACTTTC
length: 18
J: TRBJ2-6
V: TRBV5-4
size: .
D: TRBD1

CDR3: CASSSPRDSYNEQFF
DNA: TGTGCCAGTAGTTCGCCCCGGGACTCCTACAATGAGCAGTTCTTC
length: 15
J: TRBJ2-1
V: TRBV19
size: .
D: .

CDR3: CASSQGGVGTEAFF
DNA: TGCGCCAGCAGCCAGGGAGGGGTCGGCACTGAAGCTTTCTTT
length: 14
J: TRBJ1-1
V: TRBV4-1
size: .
D: .

CDR3: CASSPRASGIPPDTQYF
DNA: TGTGCCAGCAGCCCCAGGGCTAGCGGGATCCCCCCAGATACGCAGTATTTT
length: 17
J: TRBJ2-3
V: TRBV13
size: .
D: TRBD2

CDR3: CASSLELSSGANVLTF
DNA: TGTGCCAGCAGTCTTGAGTTATCTTCTGGGGCCAACGTCCTGACTTTC
length: 16
J: TRBJ2-6
V: TRBV27
size: .
D: .

CDR3: CASSLVALTDTQYF
DNA: TGTGCCAGCAGCTTAGTTGCGCTCACAGATACGCAGTATTTT
length: 14
J: TRBJ2-3
V: TRBV7-2
size: .
D: .

CDR3: CASSPFVAGGYNEQFF
DNA: TGCGCCAGCAGCCCCTTTGTGGCGGGGGGTTACAATGAGCAGTTCTTC
length: 16
J: TRBJ2-1
V: TRBV4-1
size: .
D: TRBD2

CDR3: CASSHWEALSSYEQYF
DNA: TGTGCCAGCAGCCACTGGGAGGCCCTGAGCTCCTACGAGCAGTACTTC
length: 16
J: TRBJ2-7
V: TRBV3-1/TRBV3-2
size: .
D: .

CDR3: CASSSSGGGSSPQHF
DNA: TGTGCCAGCAGCTCAAGCGGGGGGGGCTCTTCGCCCCAGCATTTT
length: 15
J: TRBJ1-5
V: TRBV7-8
size: .
D: .

CDR3: CASSLEWPSYGYTF
DNA: TGTGCCAGCAGCTTAGAGTGGCCGTCCTATGGCTACACCTTC
length: 14
J: TRBJ1-2
V: TRBV7-9
size: once
D: .

CDR3: CASSQDGGRRHEYYGYTF
DNA: TGTGCCAGCAGCCAAGACGGGGGTAGGAGACACGAATACTATGGCTACACCTTC
length: 18
J: TRBJ1-2
V: TRBV3-1/TRBV3-2
size: .
D: .

CDR3: CASSPRQRNQPQHF
DNA: TGTGCCAGTAGTCCCCGACAGCGAAATCAGCCCCAGCATTTT
length: 14
J: TRBJ1-5
V: TRBV19
size: once
D: .

CDR3: CSASEIAGASTDTQYF
DNA: TGCAGTGCTAGTGAGATAGCGGGGGCGAGCACAGATACGCAGTATTTT
length: 16
J: TRBJ2-3
V: TRBV20-1
size: .
D: TRBD2

CDR3: CASSLFRNEQFF
DNA: TGTGCCAGCAGCTTGTTCCGGAATGAGCAGTTCTTC
length: 12
J: TRBJ2-1
V: TRBV5-6
size: .
D: .

CDR3: CAWSVHRDGNTIYF
DNA: TGTGCCTGGAGTGTACACAGGGACGGAAACACCATATATTTT
length: 14
J: TRBJ1-3
V: TRBV30
size: .
D: .

CDR3: CAWSPSYEQYF
DNA: TGTGCCTGGAGTCCTTCCTACGAGCAGTACTTC
length: 11
J: TRBJ2-7
V: TRBV30
size: .
D: .

CDR3: CASSVVALAGSEQYF
DNA: TGTGCCAGCAGCGTAGTGGCCCTAGCGGGGTCCGAGCAGTACTTC
length: 15
J: TRBJ2-7
V: TRBV9
size: .
D: TRBD2

CDR3: CASSIRQGFKTQYF
DNA: TGTGCCAGTAGTATCAGGCAGGGCTTCAAGACCCAGTACTTC
length: 14
J: TRBJ2-5
V: TRBV19
size: .
D: .

CDR3: CASSSDRAQPQHF
DNA: TGTGCCAGCAGCTCGGACAGGGCTCAGCCCCAGCATTTT
length: 13
J: TRBJ1-5
V: TRBV5-5
size: .
D: TRBD1

CDR3: CASSLTGRFISNQPQHF
DNA: TGTGCCAGCAGTCTAACCGGGAGGTTTATTAGCAATCAGCCCCAGCATTTT
length: 17
J: TRBJ1-5
V: TRBV28
size: .
D: .

CDR3: CASRLASRRTDTQYF
DNA: TGTGCCAGTAGATTGGCTAGCCGACGCACAGATACGCAGTATTTT
length: 15
J: TRBJ2-3
V: TRBV19
size: .
D: .

CDR3: CASSLAISTSGSYEQYF
DNA: TGCGCCAGCAGCTTGGCTATCTCCACTAGCGGGTCCTACGAGCAGTACTTC
length: 17
J: TRBJ2-7
V: TRBV5-1
size: .
D: TRBD2

CDR3: CASSLDLGEQYF
DNA: TGTGCCAGCAGCCTCGACTTGGGCGAGCAGTACTTC
length: 12
J: TRBJ2-7
V: TRBV5-8
size: .
D: .

CDR3: CASSQRGGRGRYGYTF
DNA: TGCGCCAGCAGCCAGCGGGGGGGAAGGGGGCGATATGGCTACACCTTC
length: 16
J: TRBJ1-2
V: TRBV4-1
size: .
D: TRBD1

CDR3: CASSQDRGLYEQYF
DNA: TGCGCCAGCAGCCAAGATCGAGGTCTCTACGAGCAGTACTTC
length: 14
J: TRBJ2-7
V: TRBV4-3
size: .
D: .

CDR3: CASSLGQRSSGYTF
DNA: TGTGCCAGCAGCTTAGGGCAGCGCAGCTCTGGCTACACCTTC
length: 14
J: TRBJ1-2
V: TRBV7-9
size: .
D: .

CDR3: CASSSLRLAGPYNEQFF
DNA: TGTGCCAGCAGCTCCCTTCGACTAGCGGGGCCCTACAATGAGCAGTTCTTC
length: 17
J: TRBJ2-1
V: TRBV7-2
size: .
D: TRBD2

CDR3: CASGQEGAQYF
DNA: TGTGCCAGCGGCCAAGAGGGGGCTCAGTACTTC
length: 11
J: TRBJ2-5
V: TRBV6-5
size: once
D: TRBD1

CDR3: CASSTRTGGDTIYF
DNA: TGTGCCAGCAGCACCCGGACAGGGGGGGACACCATATATTTT
length: 14
J: TRBJ1-3
V: TRBV5-4
size: .
D: TRBD1

CDR3: CASSPDYYEQYF
DNA: TGTGCCAGCAGCCCCGACTACTACGAGCAGTACTTC
length: 12
J: TRBJ2-7
V: TRBV7-9
size: .
D: .

CDR3: CASSSGYNEQFF
DNA: TGTGCCAGCAGCTCGGGCTACAATGAGCAGTTCTTC
length: 12
J: TRBJ2-1
V: TRBV9
size: .
D: .

CDR3: CASSPLPPTNTGELFF
DNA: TGTGCCAGCAGCCCCCTGCCGCCTACGAACACCGGGGAGCTGTTTTTT
length: 16
J: TRBJ2-2
V: TRBV7-2
size: few
D: .

CDR3: CASSFGFGSTITRNTGELFF
DNA: TGTGCCAGCAGTTTTGGTTTTGGCAGTACCATTACAAGAAACACCGGGGAGCTGTTTTTT
length: 20
J: TRBJ2-2
V: TRBV28
size: .
D: .

CDR3: CASSPGLSRGYGYTF
DNA: TGTGCCAGCAGCCCCGGACTGTCTCGGGGCTATGGCTACACCTTC
length: 15
J: TRBJ1-2
V: TRBV6-5
size: medium-sized
D: .

CDR3: CASSLGDSFVGSTYEQYF
DNA: TGTGCCAGCAGCTTAGGCGACTCGTTCGTAGGCAGCACCTACGAGCAGTACTTC
length: 18
J: TRBJ2-7
V: TRBV5-5
size: .
D: .

CDR3: CASPQGPGNTIYF
DNA: TGTGCCAGCCCCCAGGGCCCCGGAAACACCATATATTTT
length: 13
J: TRBJ1-3
V: TRBV2
size: few
D: .

CDR3: CASSTGQGIQPQHF
DNA: TGTGCCAGCAGCACTGGACAGGGGATCCAGCCCCAGCATTTT
length: 14
J: TRBJ1-5
V: TRBV2
size: once
D: TRBD1

CDR3: CASSLERQANEKLFF
DNA: TGTGCCAGCAGCTTAGAAAGACAGGCTAATGAAAAACTGTTTTTT
length: 15
J: TRBJ1-4
V: TRBV7-2
size: .
D: .

CDR3: CASSSASVGETQYF
DNA: TGTGCCAGCAGTTCGGCTAGCGTGGGGGAGACCCAGTACTTC
length: 14
J: TRBJ2-5
V: TRBV6-5
size: .
D: .

CDR3: CASSLSGRWAEAFF
DNA: TGTGCCAGCAGCTTATCAGGGAGGTGGGCTGAAGCTTTCTTT
length: 14
J: TRBJ1-1
V: TRBV7-3
size: .
D: .

CDR3: CASSFIRGGYTF
DNA: TGTGCCAGCAGCTTCATTCGGGGTGGCTACACCTTC
length: 12
J: TRBJ1-2
V: TRBV5-6
size: .
D: .

CDR3: CASSSRVAGGKNIQYF
DNA: TGTGCCAGCAGCTCCCGGGTAGCGGGAGGCAAAAACATTCAGTACTTC
length: 16
J: TRBJ2-4
V: TRBV11-2
size: .
D: TRBD2